The rows below give T cell receptor beta chains drawn from one sample of a study of cytomegalovirus exposure and HLA in healthy donors. Some clones are missing from TCRdb's copy, which holds only in-frame ones; the method was immunoSEQ multiplex PCR. The profile shows 160,000 or so clones, 60% to 80% of them singletons. The specimen sequenced was PBMCs. The receptors derive from a male donor in good health and CMV-seronegative. Both conserved end residues are part of each CDR3. The order of the fields is D gene, J gene, clone size, V gene, CDR3 DNA, CDR3 protein. A D gene is named only where the DNA matches it firmly. Clone size is given for some rows only: seen once, a few or many times, or a class if the clone is expanded.

D: .
J: TRBJ1-2
size: few
V: TRBV6-1
DNA: TGTGCCAGCAGTGAATATTCGGCGGGGAATGGCTACACCTTC
CDR3: CASSEYSAGNGYTF

D: TRBD1
J: TRBJ2-7
size: .
V: TRBV5-8
DNA: TGTGCCAGCAGCTTGACGGGACAGGGGACCTACGAGCAGTACTTC
CDR3: CASSLTGQGTYEQYF

D: TRBD2
J: TRBJ2-1
size: once
V: TRBV10-2
DNA: TGCGCCAGCAGTGAAGAGCGGGGGGGGGATGAGCAGTTCTTC
CDR3: CASSEERGGDEQFF

D: TRBD1
J: TRBJ2-1
size: .
V: TRBV5-1
DNA: TGCGCCAGCAGCTTGCCGGACAGGGGCGATGAGCAGTTCTTC
CDR3: CASSLPDRGDEQFF

D: .
J: TRBJ1-6
size: once
V: TRBV19
DNA: TGTGCCAGTAGTAGGACAGAGTATAATTCACCCCTCCACTTT
CDR3: CASSRTEYNSPLHF

D: TRBD1
J: TRBJ1-5
size: once
V: TRBV10-3
DNA: TGTGCCATCAGTGTGACAGGGGATCAGCCCCAGCATTTT
CDR3: CAISVTGDQPQHF

D: .
J: TRBJ2-2
size: .
V: TRBV5-1
DNA: TGCGCCAGCAGCCTTAGCGGCAACACCGGGGAGCTGTTTTTT
CDR3: CASSLSGNTGELFF

D: .
J: TRBJ1-5
size: .
V: TRBV28
DNA: TGTGCCAGCAACGAGGGGGTGAAGAATCAGCCCCAGCATTTT
CDR3: CASNEGVKNQPQHF

D: TRBD1
J: TRBJ1-1
size: .
V: TRBV5-1
DNA: TGCGCCAGCAGCTTGGGCCCCGGGACAGGGTCTGAAGCTTTCTTT
CDR3: CASSLGPGTGSEAFF

D: TRBD2
J: TRBJ2-7
size: .
V: TRBV7-6
DNA: TGTGCCAGCAGCTTAGCTAGCGGGAGCGAGTCCTACGAGCAGTACTTC
CDR3: CASSLASGSESYEQYF

D: .
J: TRBJ2-1
size: .
V: TRBV7-2
DNA: TGTGCCAGCAGCTTCATTTCGGGAACCAATGAGCAGTTCTTC
CDR3: CASSFISGTNEQFF

D: .
J: TRBJ1-5
size: .
V: TRBV28
DNA: TGTGCCAGCCACGATACAGAAATTGTTAGTTTGCAGCCCCAGCATTTT
CDR3: CASHDTEIVSLQPQHF

D: .
J: TRBJ1-4
size: .
V: TRBV5-4
DNA: TGTGCCAGCAGCTTGGTCCCCGGGGATGAAAAACTGTTTTTT
CDR3: CASSLVPGDEKLFF

D: TRBD1
J: TRBJ1-5
size: .
V: TRBV6-1
DNA: TGTGCCAGCAACGACAGGGCTGGAGGCAATCAGCCCCAGCATTTT
CDR3: CASNDRAGGNQPQHF

D: .
J: TRBJ1-1
size: .
V: TRBV5-1
DNA: TGCGCCAGCAGCTTGGTCCCCTCGGGCACTGAAGCTTTCTTT
CDR3: CASSLVPSGTEAFF

D: TRBD2
J: TRBJ2-1
size: .
V: TRBV9
DNA: TGTGCCAGCAGCCTTGGACTAGCGCCTAACAATGAGCAGTTCTTC
CDR3: CASSLGLAPNNEQFF

D: .
J: TRBJ1-5
size: few
V: TRBV28
DNA: TGTGCCAGCAGGGGCGGGCAACTCGGACGTCAGCCCCAGCATTTT
CDR3: CASRGGQLGRQPQHF

D: TRBD2
J: TRBJ2-3
size: .
V: TRBV7-3
DNA: TGTGCCAGCAGCTTAGCGGGGGGTGGCGGCACAGATACGCAGTATTTT
CDR3: CASSLAGGGGTDTQYF

D: .
J: TRBJ2-1
size: .
V: TRBV5-1
DNA: TGCGCCAGCAGCTTGGCACAGGGACCCGACAATGAGCAGTTCTTC
CDR3: CASSLAQGPDNEQFF

D: TRBD2
J: TRBJ2-1
size: .
V: TRBV27
DNA: TGTGCCAGCAGTACCGTCGGGAGGGGCCATGAGCAGTTCTTC
CDR3: CASSTVGRGHEQFF

D: .
J: TRBJ2-5
size: .
V: TRBV18
DNA: TGTGCCAGCTCACAAGATCCGGGAACCCAAGAGACCCAGTACTTC
CDR3: CASSQDPGTQETQYF

D: TRBD2
J: TRBJ2-5
size: .
V: TRBV2
DNA: TGTGCCAGCAGTGGACCTACTAGCGGGAGAGGAGAGACCCAGTACTTC
CDR3: CASSGPTSGRGETQYF

D: .
J: TRBJ2-7
size: .
V: TRBV19
DNA: TGTGCCAGTAGTTCCTCCCAGGGCGGTCCTCCCTACGAGCAGTACTTC
CDR3: CASSSSQGGPPYEQYF

D: .
J: TRBJ2-1
size: .
V: TRBV15
DNA: TGTGCCACCAGCAGAGGTCGAAGCATCCATGAGCAGTTCTTC
CDR3: CATSRGRSIHEQFF

D: TRBD2
J: TRBJ2-5
size: .
V: TRBV9
DNA: TGTGCCAGCAGCTCGGGACTAGCGGGAGGCCTTGTACAGGAGACCCAGTACTTC
CDR3: CASSSGLAGGLVQETQYF

D: TRBD1
J: TRBJ2-2
size: .
V: TRBV18
DNA: TGTGCCAGCTCACGGGAGATGACAGGGGGCACCGGGGAGCTGTTTTTT
CDR3: CASSREMTGGTGELFF

D: .
J: TRBJ1-1
size: .
V: TRBV19
DNA: TGTGCCAGTAGTATGTCCAGGAACACTGAAGCTTTCTTT
CDR3: CASSMSRNTEAFF

D: .
J: TRBJ2-1
size: .
V: TRBV19
DNA: TGTGCCAGTAGTATAAGGGGGAGTCCTAACAATGAGCAGTTCTTC
CDR3: CASSIRGSPNNEQFF

D: TRBD1
J: TRBJ1-6
size: .
V: TRBV5-1
DNA: TGCGCCAGCAGCGCTCCCGGGACAGGGCATAATTCACCCCTCCACTTT
CDR3: CASSAPGTGHNSPLHF

D: .
J: TRBJ2-3
size: .
V: TRBV13
DNA: TGTGCCAGCAGCATTAGAGGAGATACGCAGTATTTT
CDR3: CASSIRGDTQYF

D: TRBD2
J: TRBJ2-3
size: .
V: TRBV27
DNA: TGTGCCAGCAGTTTATCATGGTATGGGGGGAGGGACACAGATACGCAGTATTTT
CDR3: CASSLSWYGGRDTDTQYF

D: TRBD1
J: TRBJ2-3
size: .
V: TRBV5-1
DNA: TGCGCCAGCAGGACAGGGAATCCCACAGATACGCAGTATTTT
CDR3: CASRTGNPTDTQYF

D: .
J: TRBJ1-6
size: .
V: TRBV10-3
DNA: TGTGCCATCAGTGACGGGGGGGAGGTCAATTCACCCCTCCACTTT
CDR3: CAISDGGEVNSPLHF

D: .
J: TRBJ1-5
size: .
V: TRBV30
DNA: TGTGCCTGGAGCCCGGAGGATAGGCAGCCCCAGCATTTT
CDR3: CAWSPEDRQPQHF

D: TRBD2
J: TRBJ2-3
size: few
V: TRBV6-5
DNA: TGTGCCAGCAATCCGGGACTAGCGGGCTCAGATACGCAGTATTTT
CDR3: CASNPGLAGSDTQYF

D: .
J: TRBJ2-2
size: .
V: TRBV21-1
DNA: TGTGCCAGCAGCGAAGGAGACAGGGACACCGGGGAGCTGTTTTTT
CDR3: CASSEGDRDTGELFF

D: TRBD1
J: TRBJ1-2
size: once
V: TRBV6-6
DNA: TGTGCCAGCAGCATCACCGGGACAGGGGGCAACTATGGCTACACCTTC
CDR3: CASSITGTGGNYGYTF

D: TRBD1
J: TRBJ2-7
size: .
V: TRBV2
DNA: TGTGCCAGCAGTGAAGCGCGAGGGGGCCTTACCTACGAGCAGTACTTC
CDR3: CASSEARGGLTYEQYF

D: TRBD2
J: TRBJ2-1
size: .
V: TRBV4-1
DNA: TGCGCCAGCAGCCGTCGGAGCGGGGAGTACAATGAGCAGTTCTTC
CDR3: CASSRRSGEYNEQFF

D: TRBD1
J: TRBJ1-1
size: .
V: TRBV5-6
DNA: TGTGCCAGCAGGCAACAGACCCGGGGACAGTTGGGAGCTTTCTTT
CDR3: CASRQQTRGQLGAFF

D: TRBD2
J: TRBJ2-5
size: .
V: TRBV7-2
DNA: TGTGCCAGCAGCGCGGGACTAGCGGTGGAGACCCAGTACTTC
CDR3: CASSAGLAVETQYF

D: .
J: TRBJ1-2
size: .
V: TRBV6-5
DNA: TGTGCCAGCAGTTACTTCGGCGGCGATTACTATGGCTACACCTTC
CDR3: CASSYFGGDYYGYTF